The clone carrying this TCR beta chain was detected only a few times. Antigen: not known. An end of the junction does not agree with germline; a read error may underlie this. The data stem from a study of regulatory T cells in long-lasting Graves disease. Findings and caveats of the study: Patients whose Graves' disease persisted exhibited lower TCR diversity than those newly diagnosed.

The CDR3 extends over 11 amino acids. Germline assignment: CDR1 DFQATT and CDR2 SNEGSKA (reference sequence). The time point denotes: newly diagnosed GD, antithyroid drugs for less than 3 months. Construction of the TCR library relied on RNA isolated from PBMCs. Researchers made TCR beta libraries by using iRepertoire HTBI primers and running Arm-PCR on CDR3 regions. TCRdb re-derived calls from the multiplex PCR reads in MiXCR, one entry per CDR3 protein. The sample has about 560,000 distinct CDR3 sequences, about 15% seen once. This same sample was also taken into another study, of T cells in Graves' hyperthyroidism and ophthalmopathy. From that second work: The HTBI set primed first-round TCR CDR3 RT-PCR.

The V gene is TRBV20-1, the J gene TRBJ2-1; weak D call: TRBD2 (6 bases). The sample here was peripheral blood mononuclear cells (PBMCs), taken at new diagnosis, from a patient treated with antithyroid drugs. The TCR sequence derives from a man aged 18 to 30 with Graves disease. CDR3 protein: CSAPAAGGVSF. CDR3 sequence (DNA): TGCAGTGCCCCAGCGGCGGGCGGGGTGTCTTTC.